The sequence of this TCR beta chain was determined in a study of shared T cell receptors in the human thymus. Produced via immunoSEQ multiplex PCR; TCRdb's table is partial and in-frame only. This table holds hundreds of thousands of clones, 87% found once. Germline lookup yields CDR1 LGHNT and CDR2 FRNRAP. The CDR3 covers 17 residues. The trim removed 2 bases at V and 5 bases at J, leaving 12 bases unmatched. This sample was also put to use in a study of human thymus T cells.

V and J are TRBV12-5 and TRBJ2-3; 8 bases fit TRBD2. The sequence was obtained from a boy under two years old with a congenital heart defect. What was sequenced was thymocytes. The CDR3 sequence is CASGLNTSGRREDTQYF. In DNA form, the CDR3 reads TGTGCTAGTGGTTTGAACACAAGCGGGAGAAGAGAAGATACGCAGTATTTT.